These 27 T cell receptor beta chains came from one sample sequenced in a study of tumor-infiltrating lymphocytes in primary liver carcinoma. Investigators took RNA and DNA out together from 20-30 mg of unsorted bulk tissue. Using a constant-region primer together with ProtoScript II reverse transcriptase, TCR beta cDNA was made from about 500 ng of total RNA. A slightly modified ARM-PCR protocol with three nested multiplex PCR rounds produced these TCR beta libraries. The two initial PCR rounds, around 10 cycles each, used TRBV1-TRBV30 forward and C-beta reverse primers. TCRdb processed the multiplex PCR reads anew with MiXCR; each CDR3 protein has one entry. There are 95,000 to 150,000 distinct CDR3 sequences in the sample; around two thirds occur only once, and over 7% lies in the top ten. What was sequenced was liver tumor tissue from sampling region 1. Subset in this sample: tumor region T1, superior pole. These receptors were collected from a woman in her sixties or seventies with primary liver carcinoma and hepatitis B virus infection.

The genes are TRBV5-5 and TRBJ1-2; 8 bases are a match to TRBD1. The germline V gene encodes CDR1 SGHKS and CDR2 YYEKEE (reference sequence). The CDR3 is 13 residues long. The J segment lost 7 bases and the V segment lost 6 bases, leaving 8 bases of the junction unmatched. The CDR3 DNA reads TGTGCCAGCAACCCAGGGGGCGCGGGTGGCTACACCTTC. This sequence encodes CASNPGGAGGYTF. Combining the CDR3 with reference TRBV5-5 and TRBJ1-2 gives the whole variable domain DAGVTQSPTHLIKTRGQQVTLRCSPISGHKSVSWYQQVLGQGPQFIFQYYEKEERGRGNFPDRFSARQFPNYSSELNVNALLLGDSALYLCASNPGGAGGYTFGSGTRLTVV.

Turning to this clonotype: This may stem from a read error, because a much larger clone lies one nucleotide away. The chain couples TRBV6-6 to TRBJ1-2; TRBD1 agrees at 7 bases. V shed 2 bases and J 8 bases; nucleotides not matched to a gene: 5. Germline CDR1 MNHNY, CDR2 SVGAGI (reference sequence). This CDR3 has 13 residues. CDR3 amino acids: CASSYEQGHGYTF. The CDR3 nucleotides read TGTGCCAGCAGTTACGAACAGGGGCACGGCTACACCTTC.

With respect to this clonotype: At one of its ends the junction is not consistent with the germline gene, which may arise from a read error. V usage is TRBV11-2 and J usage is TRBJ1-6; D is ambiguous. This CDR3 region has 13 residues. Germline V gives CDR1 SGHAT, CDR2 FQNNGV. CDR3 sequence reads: CASNLEPCSPPHF. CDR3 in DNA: TGTGCCAGCAACTTAGAGCCGTGTTCACCCCCCCACTTT.

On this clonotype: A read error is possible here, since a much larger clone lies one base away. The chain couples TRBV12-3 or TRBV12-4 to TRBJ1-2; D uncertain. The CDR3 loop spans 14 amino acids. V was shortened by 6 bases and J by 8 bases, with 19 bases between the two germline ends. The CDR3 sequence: CASRLQRARRGYTF. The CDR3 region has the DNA TGTGCCAGCAGGCTACAGAGGGCGCGTAGGGGCTACACCTTC.

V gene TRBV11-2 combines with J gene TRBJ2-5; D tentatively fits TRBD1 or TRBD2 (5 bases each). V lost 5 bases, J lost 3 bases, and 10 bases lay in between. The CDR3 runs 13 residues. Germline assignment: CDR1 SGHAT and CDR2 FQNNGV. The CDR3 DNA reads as TGTGCCAGCAGCCTGGGACGGAAAGAGACCCAGTACTTC. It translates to CASSLGRKETQYF.

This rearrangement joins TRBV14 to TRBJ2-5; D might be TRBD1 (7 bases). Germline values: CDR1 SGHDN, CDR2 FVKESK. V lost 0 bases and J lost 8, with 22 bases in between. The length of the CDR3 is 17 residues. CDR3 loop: CASSQEPGGLRWDTQYF. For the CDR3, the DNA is TGTGCCAGCAGCCAAGAACCAGGGGGACTCCGATGGGACACCCAGTACTTC.

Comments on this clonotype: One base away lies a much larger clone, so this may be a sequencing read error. CDR3 nucleotide sequence: TGTGCCAGCAGCTTAACCGGGAGCTCAGATACGCAGTATTTT. It is translated as CASSLTGSSDTQYF. The rearrangement links TRBV5-5 to TRBJ2-3; TRBD2 might be the D (6 bases). This CDR3 comprises 14 residues. Germline CDR1 and CDR2: SGHKS and YYEKEE (reference sequence). V was trimmed by 2 bases and J by 4 bases, leaving 11 bases between them.

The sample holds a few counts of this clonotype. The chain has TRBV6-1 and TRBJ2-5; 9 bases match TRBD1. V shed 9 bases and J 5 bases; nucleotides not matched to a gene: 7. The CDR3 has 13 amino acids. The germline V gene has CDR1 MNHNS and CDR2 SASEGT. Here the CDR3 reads CASRTGALETQYF. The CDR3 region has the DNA TGTGCCAGTCGGACAGGGGCGTTGGAGACCCAGTACTTC.

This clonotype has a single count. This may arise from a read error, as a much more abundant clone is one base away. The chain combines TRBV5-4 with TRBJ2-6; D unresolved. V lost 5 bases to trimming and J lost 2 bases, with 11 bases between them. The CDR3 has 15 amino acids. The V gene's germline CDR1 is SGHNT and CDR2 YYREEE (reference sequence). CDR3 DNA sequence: TGTGCCAGCAGAATGGAAAGGGCTGGGGCCAACGTCCTGACTTTC. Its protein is CASRMERAGANVLTF.

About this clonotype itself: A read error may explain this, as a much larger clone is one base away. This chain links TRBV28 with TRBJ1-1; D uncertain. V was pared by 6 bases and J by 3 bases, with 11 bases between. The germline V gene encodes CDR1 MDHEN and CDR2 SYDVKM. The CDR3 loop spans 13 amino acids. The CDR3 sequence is CASSPGPYTEAFF. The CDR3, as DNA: TGTGCCAGCAGCCCCGGACCCTACACTGAAGCTTTCTTT.

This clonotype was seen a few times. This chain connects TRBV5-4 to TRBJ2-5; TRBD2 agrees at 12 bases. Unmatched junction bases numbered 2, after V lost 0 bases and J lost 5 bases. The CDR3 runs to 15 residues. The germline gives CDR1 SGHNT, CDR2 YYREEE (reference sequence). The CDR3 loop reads CASSLGGLAGETQYF. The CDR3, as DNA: TGTGCCAGCAGCTTGGGAGGACTAGCGGGGGAGACCCAGTACTTC. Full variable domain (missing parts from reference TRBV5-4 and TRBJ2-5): ETGVTQSPTHLIKTRGQQVTLRCSSQSGHNTVSWYQQALGQGPQFIFQYYREEENGRGNFPPRFSGLQFPNYSSELNVNALELDDSALYLCASSLGGLAGETQYFGPGTRLLVL.

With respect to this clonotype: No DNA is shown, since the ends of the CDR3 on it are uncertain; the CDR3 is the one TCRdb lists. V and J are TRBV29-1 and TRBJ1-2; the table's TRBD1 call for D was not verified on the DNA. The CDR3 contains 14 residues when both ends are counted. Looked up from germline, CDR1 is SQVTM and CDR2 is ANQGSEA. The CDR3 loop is CSVARGTGACGYSF.

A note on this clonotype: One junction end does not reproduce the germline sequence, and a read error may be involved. CDR3: CASNLGLAGDTQYF. CDR3 DNA: TGTGCCAGCAACCTTGGACTAGCAGGAGATACACAGTATTTT. The chain carries TRBV11-2 and TRBJ2-3; 8 positions match TRBD2. The V gene's germline CDR1 is SGHAT and CDR2 FQNNGV. The CDR3 contains 14 residues.

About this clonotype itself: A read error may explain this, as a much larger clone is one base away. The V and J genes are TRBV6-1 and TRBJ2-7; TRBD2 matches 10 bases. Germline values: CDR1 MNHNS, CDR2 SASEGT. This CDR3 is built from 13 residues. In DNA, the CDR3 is TGTACCAGCCGGACTAGCGGCTCCTACGAGCAGTACTTC. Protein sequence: CTSRTSGSYEQYF.

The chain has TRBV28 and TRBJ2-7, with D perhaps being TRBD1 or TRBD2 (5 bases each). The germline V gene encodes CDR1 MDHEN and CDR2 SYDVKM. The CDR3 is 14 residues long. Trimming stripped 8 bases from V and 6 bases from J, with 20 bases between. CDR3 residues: CASGKSVSRGEQYF. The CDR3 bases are TGTGCCAGCGGCAAATCAGTGTCGAGGGGCGAGCAGTACTTC.

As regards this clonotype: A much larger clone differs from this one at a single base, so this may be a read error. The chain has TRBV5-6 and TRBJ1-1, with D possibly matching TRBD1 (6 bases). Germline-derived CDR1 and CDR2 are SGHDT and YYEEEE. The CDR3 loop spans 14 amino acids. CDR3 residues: CASGLGQINTEAFF. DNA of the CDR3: TGTGCCAGCGGCTTAGGACAGATTAACACTGAAGCTTTCTTT.

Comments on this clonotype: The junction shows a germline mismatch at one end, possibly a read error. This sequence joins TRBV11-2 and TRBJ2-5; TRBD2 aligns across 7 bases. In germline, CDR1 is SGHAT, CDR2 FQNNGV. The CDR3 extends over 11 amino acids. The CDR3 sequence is CASSHGGTQYF. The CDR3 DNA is TGTGCCAGCAGCCACGGGGGGACCCAATACTTC.

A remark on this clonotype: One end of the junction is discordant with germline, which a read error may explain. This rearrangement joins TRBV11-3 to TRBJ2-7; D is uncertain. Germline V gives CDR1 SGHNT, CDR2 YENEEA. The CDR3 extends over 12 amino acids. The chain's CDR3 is CAGSLRLYEQYF. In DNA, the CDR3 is TGTGCCGGCAGCCTCCGCCTCTACGAGCAGTACTTC.

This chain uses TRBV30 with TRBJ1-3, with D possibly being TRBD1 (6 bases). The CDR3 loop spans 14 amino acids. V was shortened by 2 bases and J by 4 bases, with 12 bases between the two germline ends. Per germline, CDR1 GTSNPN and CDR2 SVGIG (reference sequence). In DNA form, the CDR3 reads TGTGCCTGGAGTCTTGGGACAACCGGAAACACCATATATTTT. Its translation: CAWSLGTTGNTIYF.

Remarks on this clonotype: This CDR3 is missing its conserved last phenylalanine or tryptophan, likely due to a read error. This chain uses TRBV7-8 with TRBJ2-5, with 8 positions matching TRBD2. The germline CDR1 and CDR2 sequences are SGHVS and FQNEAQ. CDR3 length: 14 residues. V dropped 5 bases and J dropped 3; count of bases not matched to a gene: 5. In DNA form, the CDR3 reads TGTGCCAGCAGCCAAGCGGGAGTAAAAGAGACCCAGTACTAC. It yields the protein CASSQAGVKETQYY.

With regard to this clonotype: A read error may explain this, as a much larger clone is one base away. The CDR3 here is CASSYSTQGRGYTF. CDR3 coding DNA: TGTGCCAGCAGTTACTCAACACAGGGCCGGGGCTACACCTTC. V usage is TRBV6-5 and J usage is TRBJ1-2; weak D call: TRBD1 (6 bases). Trimming stripped 0 bases from V and 8 bases from J, with 13 bases between. Per germline, CDR1 MNHEY and CDR2 SVGAGI. CDR3 length: 14 amino acids.

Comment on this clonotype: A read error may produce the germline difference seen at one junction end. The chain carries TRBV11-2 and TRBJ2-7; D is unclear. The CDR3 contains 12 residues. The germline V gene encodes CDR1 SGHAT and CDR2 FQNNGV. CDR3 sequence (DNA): TGTGCCAGCAGCAACGTGACCTACAAGCAGTACTTC. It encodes CASSNVTYKQYF.

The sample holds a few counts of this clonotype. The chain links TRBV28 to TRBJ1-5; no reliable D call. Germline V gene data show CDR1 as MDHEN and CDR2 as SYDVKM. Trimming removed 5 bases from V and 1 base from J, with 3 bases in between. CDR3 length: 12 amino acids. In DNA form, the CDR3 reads TGTGCCAGCAGTCCGAGCAATCAGCCCCAGCATTTT. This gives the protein CASSPSNQPQHF.

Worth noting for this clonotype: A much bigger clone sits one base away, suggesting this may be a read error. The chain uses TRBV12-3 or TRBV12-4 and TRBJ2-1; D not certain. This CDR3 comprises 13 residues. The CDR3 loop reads CASSLSSYIEQFF. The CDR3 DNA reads TGTGCCAGCAGTTTAAGCTCCTACATTGAGCAGTTCTTC.

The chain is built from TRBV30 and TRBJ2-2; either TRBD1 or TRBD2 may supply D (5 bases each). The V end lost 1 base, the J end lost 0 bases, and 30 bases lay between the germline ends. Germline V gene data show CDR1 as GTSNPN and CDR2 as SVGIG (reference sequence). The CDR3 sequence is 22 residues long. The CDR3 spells CAWSAKGIPGRPTRANTGELFF. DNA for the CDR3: TGTGCCTGGAGTGCAAAAGGGATCCCGGGACGTCCCACTAGGGCGAACACCGGGGAGCTGTTTTTT.

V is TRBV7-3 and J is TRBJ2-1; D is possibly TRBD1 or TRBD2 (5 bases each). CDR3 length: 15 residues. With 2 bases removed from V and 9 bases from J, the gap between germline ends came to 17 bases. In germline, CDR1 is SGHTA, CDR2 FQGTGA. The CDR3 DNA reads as TGTGCCAGCAGCTTATCGGGGTCATCGCAGGGTGAGCAGTTCTTC. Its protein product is CASSLSGSSQGEQFF.

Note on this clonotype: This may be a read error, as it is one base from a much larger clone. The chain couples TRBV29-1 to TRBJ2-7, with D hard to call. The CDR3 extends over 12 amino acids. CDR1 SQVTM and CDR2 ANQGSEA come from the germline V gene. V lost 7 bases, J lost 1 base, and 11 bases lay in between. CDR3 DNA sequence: TGCAGCGGTACGTGGTCTTCCTACGAGCAGTACTTC. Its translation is CSGTWSSYEQYF.